This record concerns one T cell receptor (beta chain) sequence. What it binds is unknown. This CDR3 region has 16 residues. This specimen comes from a study of monozygotic twins with inflammatory bowel disease. The authors ran two nested PCRs of approximately 16 and 10 cycles on TCRalpha and TCRbeta cDNA. For each CDR3 protein, TCRdb gives one entry from its re-call of the 5' RACE reads, without DNA. The table for this sample gives approximately 85,000 distinct CDR3 sequences. Study observations and caveats: The existence of one strong signal or clonotype linked to IBD lacked support. No difference was seen in repertoire similarity between concordant and discordant twins, possibly from limited power.

The chain links TRBV12-3 or TRBV12-4 to TRBJ1-2; TCRdb outputs TRBD1, but without DNA this stays unchecked. The clonotype was recovered from a human donor with ulcerative colitis or Crohn's disease, or a healthy co-twin of an affected twin (not recorded which). Sample: blood. CDR3 protein: CASRETGGDTPHGYTF.